The sequence of this TCR beta chain was determined in a study of T cell repertoires in cytomegalovirus infection. In germline, CDR1 is SNHLY, CDR2 FYNNEI. The CDR3 has 16 amino acids. J lost 3 bases, V lost 5 bases, and 8 bases had no gene match. The sample holds a few counts of this clonotype. Antigen unknown. One entry per CDR3 protein, called by TCRdb with MiXCR from the reads. The table records 600,000 to 800,000 distinct CDR3 sequences, roughly 24% of them present only once. Study results and caveats: The cumulative frequency of public TCR beta families distinguished individuals who carried CMV together with the relevant HLA.

The source material was CD8+ T cells from PBMCs. This TCR came from a human donor in good health (CMV status not recorded). Some clones in this sample may be carry-over from other donors' samples. The rearrangement links TRBV2 to TRBJ1-2; 11 bases line up with TRBD1. This CDR3 is CASSRGQGAFDYGYTF. Written as DNA, the CDR3 is TGTGCCAGCAGTCGAGGACAGGGGGCGTTTGACTATGGCTACACCTTC.